Listed below are T cell receptor beta chains from one sample, sequenced in a study of shared clonotypes between healthy human individuals. The data were produced by immunoSEQ multiplex PCR, yet TCRdb's version contains in-frame clones alone and is incomplete. The table has roughly 640,000 clones, about 74% seen once. The sequencing input was memory CD4+ T cells sorted from blood. These receptor sequences come from a woman aged 30 to 39 in good health. Both conserved end residues are part of each CDR3. A D gene is named only where the DNA matches it firmly. Only part of the rows carry a size: once, few, many, or a class if the clone is expanded.

j_call: TRBJ2-3; clone_size: NA; d_call: TRBD2; v_call: TRBV5-1; cdr3_nt: TGCGCCAGCAGCCTCCAGCCGGGACTAGGGGAAGATACGCAGTATTTT; cdr3_aa: CASSLQPGLGEDTQYF
j_call: TRBJ2-7; clone_size: once; d_call: NA; v_call: TRBV6-5; cdr3_nt: TGTGCCAGCAGTCTGGAAAGGGGGATCTACGAGCAGTACTTC; cdr3_aa: CASSLERGIYEQYF
j_call: TRBJ2-1; clone_size: NA; d_call: TRBD2; v_call: TRBV11-2; cdr3_nt: TGTGCCAGCACCCCTGGCGGGAGGACTCATAATGAGCAGTTCTTC; cdr3_aa: CASTPGGRTHNEQFF
j_call: TRBJ2-7; clone_size: NA; d_call: NA; v_call: TRBV7-2; cdr3_nt: TGTGCCAGCAGCATCCGGGACTGGAGCTCCTACGAGCAGTACTTC; cdr3_aa: CASSIRDWSSYEQYF
j_call: TRBJ2-7; clone_size: many; d_call: TRBD1; v_call: TRBV2; cdr3_nt: TGTGCCAGCAGGGGGACAGGGACCGAGCAGTACTTC; cdr3_aa: CASRGTGTEQYF
j_call: TRBJ1-2; clone_size: NA; d_call: NA; v_call: TRBV6-5; cdr3_nt: TGTGCCAGCAGTACCCGTTTTGGGGATCGCTACACCTTC; cdr3_aa: CASSTRFGDRYTF
j_call: TRBJ2-7; clone_size: few; d_call: NA; v_call: TRBV11-2; cdr3_nt: TGTGCCAGCAGCTTGGGCCCGCCCCAAACCTACGAGCAGTACTTC; cdr3_aa: CASSLGPPQTYEQYF
j_call: TRBJ1-5; clone_size: NA; d_call: NA; v_call: TRBV6-6; cdr3_nt: TGTGCCAGCGGCGGGGATTGGGGCAATCAGCCCCAGCATTTT; cdr3_aa: CASGGDWGNQPQHF
j_call: TRBJ2-1; clone_size: few; d_call: NA; v_call: TRBV19; cdr3_nt: TGTGCCAGTAGTAACCAGGGGACCTCCTACAATGAGCAGTTCTTC; cdr3_aa: CASSNQGTSYNEQFF
j_call: TRBJ1-5; clone_size: NA; d_call: TRBD1; v_call: TRBV6-1; cdr3_nt: TGTGCCAGCAGTGAGGAGGACAGGGGGCGCTGGGACCAGCCCCAGCATTTT; cdr3_aa: CASSEEDRGRWDQPQHF
j_call: TRBJ2-5; clone_size: NA; d_call: NA; v_call: TRBV28; cdr3_nt: TGTGCCAGCAGCAAATCCGGGATGAGGGAGACCCAGTACTTC; cdr3_aa: CASSKSGMRETQYF
j_call: TRBJ2-7; clone_size: many; d_call: TRBD1; v_call: TRBV2; cdr3_nt: TGTGCCAGCGCCCGACAGGGCCCCTACGAGCAGTACTTC; cdr3_aa: CASARQGPYEQYF
j_call: TRBJ2-1; clone_size: once; d_call: TRBD2; v_call: TRBV4-1; cdr3_nt: TGCGCCAGCAGCCAAGAGAGATCAACTAGCGGGAGTAGCAATGAGCAGTTCTTC; cdr3_aa: CASSQERSTSGSSNEQFF
j_call: TRBJ2-1; clone_size: NA; d_call: TRBD2; v_call: TRBV5-8; cdr3_nt: TGTGCCAGCAGCAAGAAGGGACTAGCGGGATACAATGAGCAGTTCTTC; cdr3_aa: CASSKKGLAGYNEQFF
j_call: TRBJ1-2; clone_size: NA; d_call: NA; v_call: TRBV28; cdr3_nt: TGTGCCAGCAGCCTTAAGTCCAGGGTCTATGGCTACACCTTC; cdr3_aa: CASSLKSRVYGYTF
j_call: TRBJ2-1; clone_size: NA; d_call: TRBD1; v_call: TRBV10-3; cdr3_nt: TGTGCCATCAGTGGTGGGACAGCCGGGGTTTACAATGAGCAGTTCTTC; cdr3_aa: CAISGGTAGVYNEQFF
j_call: TRBJ2-1; clone_size: NA; d_call: TRBD2; v_call: TRBV7-2; cdr3_nt: TGTGCCAGCAGCTTACTACATACTAGCGGGCCCACCTACAATGAGCAGTTCTTC; cdr3_aa: CASSLLHTSGPTYNEQFF
j_call: TRBJ2-2; clone_size: few; d_call: TRBD1; v_call: TRBV5-1; cdr3_nt: TGCGCCAGCAGCCCGGGACAGGAAAACACCGGGGAGCTGTTTTTT; cdr3_aa: CASSPGQENTGELFF
j_call: TRBJ2-7; clone_size: NA; d_call: NA; v_call: TRBV9; cdr3_nt: TGTGCCAGCAGCGTGGACAGTTACGAGCAGTACTTC; cdr3_aa: CASSVDSYEQYF
j_call: TRBJ1-6; clone_size: NA; d_call: NA; v_call: TRBV19; cdr3_nt: TGTGCCAGTAGTACGGCTACCCATTCACCCCTCCACTTT; cdr3_aa: CASSTATHSPLHF
j_call: TRBJ2-7; clone_size: NA; d_call: TRBD2; v_call: TRBV7-3; cdr3_nt: TGTGCCAGCAGCGCACCCATCGGGACTAGCGGGACTAGACACTACGAGCAGTACTTC; cdr3_aa: CASSAPIGTSGTRHYEQYF
j_call: TRBJ2-1; clone_size: NA; d_call: NA; v_call: TRBV28; cdr3_nt: TGTGCCAGCAGTTTAGGCTCTAGCGTATACAATGAGCAGTTCTTC; cdr3_aa: CASSLGSSVYNEQFF